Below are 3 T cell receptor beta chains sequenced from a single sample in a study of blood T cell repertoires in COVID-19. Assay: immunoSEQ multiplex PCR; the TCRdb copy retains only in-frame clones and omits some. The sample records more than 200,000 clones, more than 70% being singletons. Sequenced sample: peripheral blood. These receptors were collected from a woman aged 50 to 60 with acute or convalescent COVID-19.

CDR3 DNA: TGTGCCAGTAGTGAAGCGGTTTCCTACAATGAGCAGTTCTTC. Translated: CASSEAVSYNEQFF. The chain uses TRBV19 and TRBJ2-1; weak D call: TRBD2 (5 bases). This CDR3 is built from 14 residues. V lost 5 bases, J lost 1 base, and 9 bases lay in between. From germline, CDR1 is LNHDA and CDR2 SQIVND (reference sequence).

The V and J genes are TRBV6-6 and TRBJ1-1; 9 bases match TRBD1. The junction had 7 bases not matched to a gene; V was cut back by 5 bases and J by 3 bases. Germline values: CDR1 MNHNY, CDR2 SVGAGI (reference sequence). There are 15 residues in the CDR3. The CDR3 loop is CASSGRDREHTEAFF. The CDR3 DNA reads TGTGCCAGCAGTGGTCGGGACAGGGAGCACACTGAAGCTTTCTTT.

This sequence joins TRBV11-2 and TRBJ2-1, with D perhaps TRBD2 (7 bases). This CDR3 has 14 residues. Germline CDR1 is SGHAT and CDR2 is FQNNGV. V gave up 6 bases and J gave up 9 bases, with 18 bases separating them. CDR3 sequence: CASRRGAWEGEQFF. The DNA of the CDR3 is TGTGCCAGCAGGAGGGGGGCTTGGGAGGGTGAGCAGTTCTTC.